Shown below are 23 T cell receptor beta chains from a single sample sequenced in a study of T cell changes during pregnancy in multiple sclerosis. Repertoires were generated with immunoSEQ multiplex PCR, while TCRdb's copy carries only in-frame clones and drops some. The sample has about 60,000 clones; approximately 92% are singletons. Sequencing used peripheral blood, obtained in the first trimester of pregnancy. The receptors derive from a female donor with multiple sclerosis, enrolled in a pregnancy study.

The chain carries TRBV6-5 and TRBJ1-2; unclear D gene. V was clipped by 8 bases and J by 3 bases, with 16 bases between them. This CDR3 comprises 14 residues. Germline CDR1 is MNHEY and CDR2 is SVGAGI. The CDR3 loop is CASRPSGMDYGYTF. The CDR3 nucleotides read TGTGCCAGCCGCCCTTCCGGGATGGACTATGGCTACACCTTC.

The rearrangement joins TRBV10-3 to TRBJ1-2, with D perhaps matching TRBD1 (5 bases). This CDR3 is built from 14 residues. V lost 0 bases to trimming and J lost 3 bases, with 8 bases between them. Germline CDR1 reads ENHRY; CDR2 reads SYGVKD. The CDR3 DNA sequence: TGTGCCATCAGTGAGTCGGGGGGATACTATGGCTACACCTTC. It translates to CAISESGGYYGYTF.

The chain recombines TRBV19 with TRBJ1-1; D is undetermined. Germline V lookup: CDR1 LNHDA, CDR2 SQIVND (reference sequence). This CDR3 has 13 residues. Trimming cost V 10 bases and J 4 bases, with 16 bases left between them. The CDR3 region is CATEGPGSTEAFF. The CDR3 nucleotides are TGTGCCACCGAAGGTCCGGGGAGCACTGAAGCTTTCTTT.

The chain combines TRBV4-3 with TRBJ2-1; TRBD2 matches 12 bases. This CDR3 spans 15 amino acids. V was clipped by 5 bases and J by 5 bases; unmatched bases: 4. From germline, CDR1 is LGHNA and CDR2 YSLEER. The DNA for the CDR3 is TGCGCCAGCAGCGAACTAGCGGGGGGAAACAATGAGCAGTTCTTC. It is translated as CASSELAGGNNEQFF.

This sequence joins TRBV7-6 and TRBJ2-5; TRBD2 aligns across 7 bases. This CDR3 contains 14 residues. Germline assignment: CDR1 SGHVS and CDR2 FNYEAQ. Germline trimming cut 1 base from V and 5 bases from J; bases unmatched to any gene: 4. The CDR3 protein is CASSLGGGAETQYF. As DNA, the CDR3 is TGTGCCAGCAGCTTAGGGGGAGGGGCGGAGACCCAGTACTTC.

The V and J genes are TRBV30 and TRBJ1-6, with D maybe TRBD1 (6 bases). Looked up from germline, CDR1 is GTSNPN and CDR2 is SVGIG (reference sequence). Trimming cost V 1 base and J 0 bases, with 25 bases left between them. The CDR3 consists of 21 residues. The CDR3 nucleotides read TGTGCCTGGAGTGGGCACAGGACTAGCGGGGGGCGCTCCTCCTATAATTCACCCCTCCACTTT. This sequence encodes CAWSGHRTSGGRSSYNSPLHF.

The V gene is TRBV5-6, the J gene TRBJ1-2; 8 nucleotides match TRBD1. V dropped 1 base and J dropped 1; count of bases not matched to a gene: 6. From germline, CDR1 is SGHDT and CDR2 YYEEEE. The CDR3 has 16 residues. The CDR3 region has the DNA TGTGCCAGCAGCTTGCCGGGGGACAGGAGTAACTATGGCTACACCTTC. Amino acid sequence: CASSLPGDRSNYGYTF. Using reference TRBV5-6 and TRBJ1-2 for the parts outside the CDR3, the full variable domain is DAGVTQSPTHLIKTRGQQVTLRCSPKSGHDTVSWYQQALGQGPQFIFQYYEEEERQRGNFPDRFSGHQFPNYSSELNVNALLLGDSALYLCASSLPGDRSNYGYTFGSGTRLTVV.

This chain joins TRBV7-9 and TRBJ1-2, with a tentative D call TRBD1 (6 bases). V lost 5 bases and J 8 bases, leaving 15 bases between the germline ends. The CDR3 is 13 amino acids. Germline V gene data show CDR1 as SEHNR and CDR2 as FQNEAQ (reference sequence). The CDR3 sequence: CASSPGGAHGYTF. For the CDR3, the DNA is TGTGCCAGCAGCCCGGGGGGGGCACACGGCTACACCTTC.

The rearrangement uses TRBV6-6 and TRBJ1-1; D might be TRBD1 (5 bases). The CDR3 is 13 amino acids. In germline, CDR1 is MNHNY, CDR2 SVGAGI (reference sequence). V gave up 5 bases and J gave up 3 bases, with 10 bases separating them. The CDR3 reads CASSNQGDTEAFF. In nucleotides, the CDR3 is TGTGCCAGCAGTAATCAAGGGGACACTGAAGCTTTCTTT.

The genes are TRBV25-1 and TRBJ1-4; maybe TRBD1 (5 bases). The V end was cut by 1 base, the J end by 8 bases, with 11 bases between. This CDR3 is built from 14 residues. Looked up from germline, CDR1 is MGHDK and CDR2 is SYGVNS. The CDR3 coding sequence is TGTGCCAGCAGTGAATGGACCGGGGGAGAAAAACTGTTTTTT. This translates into CASSEWTGGEKLFF.

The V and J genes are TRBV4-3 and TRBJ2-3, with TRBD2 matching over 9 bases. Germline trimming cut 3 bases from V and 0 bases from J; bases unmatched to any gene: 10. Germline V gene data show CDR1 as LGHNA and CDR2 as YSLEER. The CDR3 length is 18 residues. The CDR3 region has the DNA TGCGCCAGCAGCCAGGGCCCCGGGACTAGCCGTAGCACAGATACGCAGTATTTT. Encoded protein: CASSQGPGTSRSTDTQYF.

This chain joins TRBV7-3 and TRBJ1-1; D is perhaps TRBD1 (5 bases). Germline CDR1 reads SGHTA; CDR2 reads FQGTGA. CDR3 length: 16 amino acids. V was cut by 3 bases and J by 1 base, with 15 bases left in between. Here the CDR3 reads CASSFPSGHANTEAFF. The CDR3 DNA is TGTGCCAGCAGCTTCCCTTCAGGACATGCGAACACTGAAGCTTTCTTT.

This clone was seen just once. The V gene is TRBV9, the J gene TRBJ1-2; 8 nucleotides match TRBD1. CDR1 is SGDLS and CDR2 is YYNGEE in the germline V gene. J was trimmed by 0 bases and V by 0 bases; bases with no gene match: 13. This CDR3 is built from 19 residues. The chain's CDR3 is CASSVARGTGGPANYGYTF. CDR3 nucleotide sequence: TGTGCCAGCAGCGTAGCTCGGGGGACAGGAGGGCCAGCTAACTATGGCTACACCTTC.

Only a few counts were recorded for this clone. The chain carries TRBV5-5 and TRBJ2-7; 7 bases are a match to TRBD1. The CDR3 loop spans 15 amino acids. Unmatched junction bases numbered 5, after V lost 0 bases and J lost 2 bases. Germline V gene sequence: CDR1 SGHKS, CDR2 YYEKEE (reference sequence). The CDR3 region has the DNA TGTGCCAGCAGCTTGGTTGCAGGGGGTCCCTACGAGCAGTACTTC. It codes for CASSLVAGGPYEQYF.

CDR3 protein: CASSHTAASGEETQYF. The CDR3 DNA is TGCGCCAGCAGCCATACGGCGGCTAGCGGGGAAGAGACCCAGTACTTC. The V call is TRBV4-3, the J call TRBJ2-5; 9 nucleotides line up with TRBD2. The CDR3 is made up of 16 amino acids. Germline V gene sequence: CDR1 LGHNA, CDR2 YSLEER. J gave up 3 bases and V 3 bases, and 8 bases lay outside the gene matches.

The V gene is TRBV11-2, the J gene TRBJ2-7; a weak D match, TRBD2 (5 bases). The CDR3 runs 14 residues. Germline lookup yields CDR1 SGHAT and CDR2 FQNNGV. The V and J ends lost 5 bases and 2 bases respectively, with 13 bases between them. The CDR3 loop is CASSRPGLPYEQYF. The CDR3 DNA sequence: TGTGCCAGCAGCCGCCCCGGACTCCCCTACGAGCAGTACTTC.

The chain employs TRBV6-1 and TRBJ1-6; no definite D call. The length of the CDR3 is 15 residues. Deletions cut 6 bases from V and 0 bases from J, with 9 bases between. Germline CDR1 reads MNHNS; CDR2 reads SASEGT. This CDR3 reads CASRRLTSYNSPLHF. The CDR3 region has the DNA TGTGCCAGCAGGAGACTCACCTCCTATAATTCACCCCTCCACTTT.

As DNA, the CDR3 is TGTGCCAGCAGCAAATGCGCCGGGAGAAGCGGGGGCTACACCTTC. It specifies CASSKCAGRSGGYTF. The chain carries TRBV21-1 and TRBJ1-2. TRBV21-1 constitutes a pseudogene. The CDR3 is made up of 15 amino acids.

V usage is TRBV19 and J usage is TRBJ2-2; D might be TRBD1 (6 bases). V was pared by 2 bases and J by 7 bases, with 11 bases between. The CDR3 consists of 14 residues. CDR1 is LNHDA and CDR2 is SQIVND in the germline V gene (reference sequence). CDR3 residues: CASSIPRQDGELFF. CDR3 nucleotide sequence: TGTGCCAGTAGTATACCCCGACAGGACGGGGAGCTGTTTTTT.

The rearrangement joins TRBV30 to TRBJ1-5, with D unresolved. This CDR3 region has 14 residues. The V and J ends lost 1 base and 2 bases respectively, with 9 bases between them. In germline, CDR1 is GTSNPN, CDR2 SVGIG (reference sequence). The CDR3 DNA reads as TGTGCCTGGAGTGCCCTGGCGGGCAATCAGCCCCAGCATTTT. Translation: CAWSALAGNQPQHF.

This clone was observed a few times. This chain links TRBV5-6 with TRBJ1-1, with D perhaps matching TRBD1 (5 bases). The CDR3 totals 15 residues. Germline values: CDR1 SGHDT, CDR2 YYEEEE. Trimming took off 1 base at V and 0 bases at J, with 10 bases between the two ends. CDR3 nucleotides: TGTGCCAGCAGCTTGATGGGGCTAATGAACACTGAAGCTTTCTTT. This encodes CASSLMGLMNTEAFF.

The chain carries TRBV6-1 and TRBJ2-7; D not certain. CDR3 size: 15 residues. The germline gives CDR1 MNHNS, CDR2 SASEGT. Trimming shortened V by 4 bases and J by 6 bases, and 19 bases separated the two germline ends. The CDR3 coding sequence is TGTGCCAGCAGTGTTGAAAAGATTGGGCTGGCCGAGCAGTACTTC. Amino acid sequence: CASSVEKIGLAEQYF.

The CDR3 DNA reads as TGTGCCAGTAGTATAGATCCTGGCAGGGGAAGCAACGAGCAGTACTTC. It encodes CASSIDPGRGSNEQYF. This chain uses TRBV19 with TRBJ2-7, with a weak D call TRBD1 (6 bases). The germline gives CDR1 LNHDA, CDR2 SQIVND (reference sequence). This CDR3 spans 16 amino acids. V was trimmed by 0 bases and J by 5 bases, leaving 17 bases between them.